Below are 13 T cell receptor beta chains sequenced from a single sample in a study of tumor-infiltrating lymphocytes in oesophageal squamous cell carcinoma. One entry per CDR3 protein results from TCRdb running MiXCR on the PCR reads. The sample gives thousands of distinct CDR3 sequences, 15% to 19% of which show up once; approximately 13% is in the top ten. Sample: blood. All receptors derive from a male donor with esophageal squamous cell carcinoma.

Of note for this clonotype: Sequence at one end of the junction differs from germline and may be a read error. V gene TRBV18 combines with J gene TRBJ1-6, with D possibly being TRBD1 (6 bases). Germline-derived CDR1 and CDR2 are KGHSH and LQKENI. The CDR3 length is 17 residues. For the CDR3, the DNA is TGTGCCAGCTCATCCTCCCTTACAGGGCGAGGATCCTACAAGCAGTACTTT. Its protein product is CASSSSLTGRGSYKQYF. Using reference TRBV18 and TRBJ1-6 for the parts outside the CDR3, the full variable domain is NAGVMQNPRHLVRRRGQEARLRCSPMKGHSHVYWYRQLPEEGLKFMVYLQKENIIDESGMPKERFSAEFPKEGPSILRIQQVVRGDSAAYFCASSSSLTGRGSYKQYFGNGTRLTVT.

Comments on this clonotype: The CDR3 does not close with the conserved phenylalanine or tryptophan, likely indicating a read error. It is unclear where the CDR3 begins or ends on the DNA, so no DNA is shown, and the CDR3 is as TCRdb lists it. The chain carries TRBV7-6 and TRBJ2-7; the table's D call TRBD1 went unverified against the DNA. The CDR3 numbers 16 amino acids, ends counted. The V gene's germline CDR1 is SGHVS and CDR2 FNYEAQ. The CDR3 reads CASSLGGAPRGYTFGS.

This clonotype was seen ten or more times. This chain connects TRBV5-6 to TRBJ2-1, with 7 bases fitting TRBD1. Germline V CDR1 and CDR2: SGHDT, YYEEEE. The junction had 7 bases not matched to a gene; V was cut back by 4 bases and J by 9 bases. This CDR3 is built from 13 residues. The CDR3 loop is CASSLTGVAEQFF. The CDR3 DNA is TGTGCCAGCAGCCTCACAGGGGTGGCTGAGCAGTTCTTC.

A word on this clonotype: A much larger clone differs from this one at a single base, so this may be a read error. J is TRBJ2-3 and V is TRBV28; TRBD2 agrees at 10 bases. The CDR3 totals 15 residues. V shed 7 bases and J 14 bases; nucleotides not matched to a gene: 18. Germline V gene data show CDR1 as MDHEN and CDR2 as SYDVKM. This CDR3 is CASTSGGLNTGELYF. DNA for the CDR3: TGTGCCAGCACTAGCGGGGGCCTGAACACCGGGGAGCTGTATTTT.

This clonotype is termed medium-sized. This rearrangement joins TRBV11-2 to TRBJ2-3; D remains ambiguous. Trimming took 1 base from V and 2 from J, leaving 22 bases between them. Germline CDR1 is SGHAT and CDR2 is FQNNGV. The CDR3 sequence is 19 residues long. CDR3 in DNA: TGTGCCAGCAGCTTAGGTGTAGTTTGGGGAACCGCCGACACAGATACGCAGTATTTT. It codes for CASSLGVVWGTADTDTQYF.

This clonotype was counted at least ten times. The CDR3 bases are TGTGCCAGCAGTTACCGCGGGGGGGCTTACAATGAGCAGTTCTTC. Protein product: CASSYRGGAYNEQFF. J is TRBJ2-1 and V is TRBV6-2 or TRBV6-3; 9 positions match TRBD2. The V gene's germline CDR1 is MNHEY and CDR2 SVGEGT. CDR3 length: 15 amino acids. Trimming took 2 bases from V and 4 from J; bases not matched to a gene: 3.

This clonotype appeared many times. The CDR3 reads CASSSGRGDQPQHF. DNA of the CDR3: TGTGCCAGCAGTTCCGGACGGGGAGATCAGCCCCAGCATTTT. This sequence joins TRBV6-1 and TRBJ1-5; no reliable D call. This CDR3 spans 14 amino acids. Germline V lookup: CDR1 MNHNS, CDR2 SASEGT. V lost 5 bases and J 5 bases, leaving 13 bases between the germline ends.

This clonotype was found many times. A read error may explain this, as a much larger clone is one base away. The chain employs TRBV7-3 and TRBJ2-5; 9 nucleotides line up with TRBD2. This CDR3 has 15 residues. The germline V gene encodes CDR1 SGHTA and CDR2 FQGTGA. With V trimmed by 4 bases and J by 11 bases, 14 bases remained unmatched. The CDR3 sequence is CASSSGTSSLDEQYF. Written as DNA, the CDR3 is TGTGCCAGCAGCTCGGGGACTAGCAGTCTGGATGAGCAGTACTTC.

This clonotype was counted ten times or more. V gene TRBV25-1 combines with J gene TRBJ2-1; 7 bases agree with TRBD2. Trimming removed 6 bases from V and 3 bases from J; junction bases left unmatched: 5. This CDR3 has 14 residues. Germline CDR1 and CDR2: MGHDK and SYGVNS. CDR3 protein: CASRGWGGYNEQFF. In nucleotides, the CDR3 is TGTGCCAGCAGGGGGTGGGGGGGCTACAATGAGCAGTTCTTC.

This chain's CDR3 is CSVVRDGTYEQYF. CDR3 DNA: TGCAGCGTTGTGAGGGACGGAACCTACGAGCAGTACTTC. This rearrangement joins TRBV29-1 to TRBJ2-7, with D possibly called TRBD1 or TRBD2 (5 bases each). Germline V gene sequence: CDR1 SQVTM, CDR2 ANQGSEA. Trimming pared 4 bases from V and 2 bases from J, leaving 12 bases between. The CDR3 totals 13 residues.

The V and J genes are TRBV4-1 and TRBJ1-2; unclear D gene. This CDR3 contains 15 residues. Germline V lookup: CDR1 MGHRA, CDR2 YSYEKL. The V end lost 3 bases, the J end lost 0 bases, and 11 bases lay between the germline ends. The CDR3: CASSQTEISNYGYTF. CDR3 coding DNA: TGCGCCAGCAGCCAGACGGAGATCTCTAACTATGGCTACACCTTC.

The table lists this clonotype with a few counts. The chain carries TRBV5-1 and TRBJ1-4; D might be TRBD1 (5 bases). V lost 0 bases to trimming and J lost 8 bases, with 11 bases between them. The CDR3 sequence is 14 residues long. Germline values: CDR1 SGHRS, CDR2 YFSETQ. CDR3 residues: CASSLGQGNEKLFF. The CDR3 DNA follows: TGCGCCAGCAGCTTGGGTCAGGGAAACGAAAAACTGTTTTTT.

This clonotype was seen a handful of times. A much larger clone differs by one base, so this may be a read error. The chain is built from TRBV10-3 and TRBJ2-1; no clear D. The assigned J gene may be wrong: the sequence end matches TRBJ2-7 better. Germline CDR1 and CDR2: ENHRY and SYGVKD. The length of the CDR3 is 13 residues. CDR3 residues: CATSPQNFNEQYF. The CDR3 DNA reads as TGTGCCACCTCGCCCCAAAACTTCAATGAGCAGTACTTC.